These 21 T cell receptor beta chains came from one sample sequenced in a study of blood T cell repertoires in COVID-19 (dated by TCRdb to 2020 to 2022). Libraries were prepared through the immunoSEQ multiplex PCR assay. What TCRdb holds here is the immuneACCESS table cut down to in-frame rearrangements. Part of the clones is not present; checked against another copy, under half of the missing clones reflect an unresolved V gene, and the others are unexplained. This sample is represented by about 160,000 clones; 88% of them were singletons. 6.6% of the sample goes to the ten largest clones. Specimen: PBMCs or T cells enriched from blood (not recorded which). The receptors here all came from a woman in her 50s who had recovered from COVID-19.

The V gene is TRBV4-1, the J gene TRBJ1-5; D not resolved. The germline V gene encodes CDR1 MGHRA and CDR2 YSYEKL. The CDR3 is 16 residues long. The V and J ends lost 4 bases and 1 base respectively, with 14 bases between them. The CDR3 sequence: CASSPRVAGSNQPQHF. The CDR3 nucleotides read TGCGCCAGCAGCCCCCGGGTTGCGGGAAGCAATCAGCCCCAGCATTTT.

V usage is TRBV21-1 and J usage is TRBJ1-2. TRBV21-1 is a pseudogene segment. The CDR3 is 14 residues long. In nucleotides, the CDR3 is TGTGCCAGCAGCAAAGCGAGGCGTAACTATGGCTACACCTTC. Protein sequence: CASSKARRNYGYTF.

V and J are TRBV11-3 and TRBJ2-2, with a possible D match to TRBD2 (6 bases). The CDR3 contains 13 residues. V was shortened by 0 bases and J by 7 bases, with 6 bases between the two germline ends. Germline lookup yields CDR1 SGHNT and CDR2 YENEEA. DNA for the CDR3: TGTGCCAGCAGCTTAGAGGGAGGCGGGGAGCTGTTTTTT. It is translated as CASSLEGGGELFF.

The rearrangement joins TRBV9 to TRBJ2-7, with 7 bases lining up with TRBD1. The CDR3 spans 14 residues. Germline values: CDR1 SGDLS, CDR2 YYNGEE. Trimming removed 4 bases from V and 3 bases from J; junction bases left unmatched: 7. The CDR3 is CASSPRDRGYEQYF. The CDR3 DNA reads TGTGCCAGCAGCCCCCGGGACAGAGGCTACGAGCAGTACTTC.

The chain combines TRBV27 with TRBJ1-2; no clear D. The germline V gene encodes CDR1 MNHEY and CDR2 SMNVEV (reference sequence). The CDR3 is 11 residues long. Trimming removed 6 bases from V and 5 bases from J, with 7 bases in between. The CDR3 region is CASRSGYGYTF. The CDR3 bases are TGTGCCAGCAGAAGCGGATATGGCTACACCTTC.

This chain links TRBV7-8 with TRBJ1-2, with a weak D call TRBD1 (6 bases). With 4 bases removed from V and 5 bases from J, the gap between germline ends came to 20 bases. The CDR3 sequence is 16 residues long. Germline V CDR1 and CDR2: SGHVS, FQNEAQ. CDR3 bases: TGTGCCAGCAGCTCACACACCCCGACAGGTCAATATGGCTACACCTTC. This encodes CASSSHTPTGQYGYTF.

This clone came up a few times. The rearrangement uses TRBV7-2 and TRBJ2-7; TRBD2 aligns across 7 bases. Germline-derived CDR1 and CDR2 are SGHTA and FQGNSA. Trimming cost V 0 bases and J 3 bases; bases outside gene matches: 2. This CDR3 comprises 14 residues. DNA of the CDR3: TGTGCCAGCAGCTTAGCGGGGGGGAACTACGAGCAGTACTTC. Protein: CASSLAGGNYEQYF.

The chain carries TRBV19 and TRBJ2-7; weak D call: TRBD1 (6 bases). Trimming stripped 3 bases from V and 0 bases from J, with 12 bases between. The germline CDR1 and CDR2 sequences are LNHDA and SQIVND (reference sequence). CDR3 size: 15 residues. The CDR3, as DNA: TGTGCCAGTAGTATGGCCCGGACAGTCTCCTACGAGCAGTACTTC. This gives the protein CASSMARTVSYEQYF.

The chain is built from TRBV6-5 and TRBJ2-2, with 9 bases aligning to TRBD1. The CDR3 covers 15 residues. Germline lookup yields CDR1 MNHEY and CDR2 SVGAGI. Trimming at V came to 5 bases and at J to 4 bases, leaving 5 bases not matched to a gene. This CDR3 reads CASSRGQGLTGELFF. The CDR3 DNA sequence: TGTGCCAGCAGTCGGGGACAGGGCCTCACCGGGGAGCTGTTTTTT.

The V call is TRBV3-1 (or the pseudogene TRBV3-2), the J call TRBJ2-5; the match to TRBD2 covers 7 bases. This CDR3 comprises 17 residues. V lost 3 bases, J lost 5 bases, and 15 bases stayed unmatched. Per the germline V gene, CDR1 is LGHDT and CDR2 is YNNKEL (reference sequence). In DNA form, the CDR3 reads TGTGCCAGCAGCCAGGGAGCCCAGCGGGGATCGGGGGAGACCCAGTACTTC. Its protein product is CASSQGAQRGSGETQYF.

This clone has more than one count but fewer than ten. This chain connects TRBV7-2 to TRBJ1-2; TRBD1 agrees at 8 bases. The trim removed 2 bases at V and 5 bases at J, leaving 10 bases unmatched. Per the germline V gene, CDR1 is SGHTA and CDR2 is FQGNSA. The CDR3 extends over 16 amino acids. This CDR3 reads CASSLKGQGAGYGYTF. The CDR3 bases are TGTGCCAGCAGCTTAAAAGGCCAGGGGGCGGGGTATGGCTACACCTTC.

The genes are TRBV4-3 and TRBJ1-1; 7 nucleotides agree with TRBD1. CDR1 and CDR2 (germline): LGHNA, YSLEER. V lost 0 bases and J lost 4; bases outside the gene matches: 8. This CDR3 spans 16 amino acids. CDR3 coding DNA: TGCGCCAGCAGCCAAGATTTGAGACAGGGAGGCACTGAAGCTTTCTTT. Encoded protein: CASSQDLRQGGTEAFF.

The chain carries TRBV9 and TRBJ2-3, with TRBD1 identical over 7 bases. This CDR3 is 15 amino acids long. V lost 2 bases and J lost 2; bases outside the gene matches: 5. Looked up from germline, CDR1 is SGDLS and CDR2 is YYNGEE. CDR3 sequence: CASSVRDRDTDTQYF. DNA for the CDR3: TGTGCCAGCAGCGTCCGGGACAGAGACACAGATACGCAGTATTTT.

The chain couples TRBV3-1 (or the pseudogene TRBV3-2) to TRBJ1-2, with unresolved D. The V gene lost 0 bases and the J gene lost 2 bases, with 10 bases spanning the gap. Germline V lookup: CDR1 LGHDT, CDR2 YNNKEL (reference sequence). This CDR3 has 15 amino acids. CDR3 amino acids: CASSQDAGQNYGYTF. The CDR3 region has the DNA TGTGCCAGCAGCCAAGACGCAGGTCAAAACTATGGCTACACCTTC.

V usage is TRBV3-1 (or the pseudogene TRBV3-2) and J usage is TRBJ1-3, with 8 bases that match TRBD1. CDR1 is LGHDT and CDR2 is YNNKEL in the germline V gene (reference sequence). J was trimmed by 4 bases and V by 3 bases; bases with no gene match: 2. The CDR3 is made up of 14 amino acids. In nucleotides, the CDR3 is TGTGCCAGCAGCCATAGACAGGGGGGAAACACCATATATTTT. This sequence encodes CASSHRQGGNTIYF.

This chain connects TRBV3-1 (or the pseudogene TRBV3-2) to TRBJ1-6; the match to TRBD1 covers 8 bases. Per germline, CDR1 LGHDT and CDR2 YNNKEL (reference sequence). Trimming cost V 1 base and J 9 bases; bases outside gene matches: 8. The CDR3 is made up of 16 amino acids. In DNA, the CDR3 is TGTGCCAGCAGCCAAGGGGCAGGGGGCCAAGTTTCACCCCTCCACTTT. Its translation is CASSQGAGGQVSPLHF.

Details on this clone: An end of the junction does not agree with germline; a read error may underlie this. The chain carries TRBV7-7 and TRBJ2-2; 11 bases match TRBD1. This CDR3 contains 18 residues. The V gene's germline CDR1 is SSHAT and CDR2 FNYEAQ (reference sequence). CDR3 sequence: CASSPIPGQGGDTGELFF. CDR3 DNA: TGTGCTAGCAGCCCGATTCCGGGACAGGGGGGTGACACCGGGGAGCTGTTTTTT.

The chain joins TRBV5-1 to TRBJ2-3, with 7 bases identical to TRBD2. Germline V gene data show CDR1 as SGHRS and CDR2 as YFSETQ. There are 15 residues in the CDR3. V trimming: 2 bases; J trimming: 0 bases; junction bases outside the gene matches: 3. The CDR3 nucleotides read TGCGCCAGCAGCTTCCAGCGGGGTAGCACAGATACGCAGTATTTT. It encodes CASSFQRGSTDTQYF.

CDR3 sequence reads: CASSQKWTGILYNEQFF. DNA for the CDR3: TGTGCCAGCAGCCAGAAATGGACAGGGATCCTTTACAATGAGCAGTTCTTC. The chain is built from TRBV3-1 (or the pseudogene TRBV3-2) and TRBJ2-1; TRBD1 agrees at 8 bases. The CDR3 consists of 17 residues. The germline V gene has CDR1 LGHDT and CDR2 YNNKEL (reference sequence). V dropped 3 bases and J dropped 4; count of bases not matched to a gene: 11.

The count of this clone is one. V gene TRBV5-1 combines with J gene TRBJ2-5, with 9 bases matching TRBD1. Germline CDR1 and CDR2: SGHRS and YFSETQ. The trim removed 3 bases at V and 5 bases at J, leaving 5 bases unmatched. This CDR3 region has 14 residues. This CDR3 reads CASSSRQGGETQYF. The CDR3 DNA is TGCGCCAGCAGCTCCAGACAGGGGGGGGAGACCCAGTACTTC.

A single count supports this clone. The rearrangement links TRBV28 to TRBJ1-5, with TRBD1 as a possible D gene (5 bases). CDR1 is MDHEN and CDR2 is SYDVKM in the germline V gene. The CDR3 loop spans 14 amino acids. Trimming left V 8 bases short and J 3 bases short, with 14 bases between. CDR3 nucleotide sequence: TGTGCCAGCCGGCCCGCGGGGGACAATCAGCCCCAGCATTTT. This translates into CASRPAGDNQPQHF.